Reported below is one T cell receptor beta chain. This record comes from a study of blood T cell repertoires in COVID-19. Per the original methods: Scientists estimated how many nucleated cells there were by amplifying reference gene primers. The table came from immunoSEQ multiplex PCR; TCRdb's copy has only in-frame clones and leaves some out. From that table come the V and J calls and clone size; the DNA was used to work out D and trimming. Of 130,000 to 150,000 clones in the sample, roughly 87% were seen once. The V and J ends lost 6 bases and 7 bases respectively, with 19 bases between them. This CDR3 has 14 residues. Germline V lookup: CDR1 MDHEN, CDR2 SYDVKM.

The chain recombines TRBV28 with TRBJ2-7; D may be TRBD2 (6 bases). Sequencing was carried out using peripheral blood. This TCR came from a man aged 65 to 85 with acute or convalescent COVID-19. DNA of the CDR3: TGTGCCAGCAGCCCCCCTCGGGGGTCGAGGGAGCAGTACTTC. Protein: CASSPPRGSREQYF.